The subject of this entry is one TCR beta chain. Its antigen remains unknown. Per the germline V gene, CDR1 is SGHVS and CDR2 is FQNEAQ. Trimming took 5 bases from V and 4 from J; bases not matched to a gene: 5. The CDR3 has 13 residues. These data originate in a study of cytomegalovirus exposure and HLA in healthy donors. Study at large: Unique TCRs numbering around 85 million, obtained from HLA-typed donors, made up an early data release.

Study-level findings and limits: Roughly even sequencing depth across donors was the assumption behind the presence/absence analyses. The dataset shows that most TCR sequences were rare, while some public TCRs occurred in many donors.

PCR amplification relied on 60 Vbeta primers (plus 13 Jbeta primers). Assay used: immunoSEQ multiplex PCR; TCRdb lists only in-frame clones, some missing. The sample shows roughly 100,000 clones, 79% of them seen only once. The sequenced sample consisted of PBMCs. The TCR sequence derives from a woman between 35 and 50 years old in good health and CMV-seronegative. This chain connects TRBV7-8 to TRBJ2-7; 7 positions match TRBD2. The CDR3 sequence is CASSQTSFYEQYF. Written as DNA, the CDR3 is TGTGCCAGCAGCCAGACTAGCTTTTACGAGCAGTACTTC.